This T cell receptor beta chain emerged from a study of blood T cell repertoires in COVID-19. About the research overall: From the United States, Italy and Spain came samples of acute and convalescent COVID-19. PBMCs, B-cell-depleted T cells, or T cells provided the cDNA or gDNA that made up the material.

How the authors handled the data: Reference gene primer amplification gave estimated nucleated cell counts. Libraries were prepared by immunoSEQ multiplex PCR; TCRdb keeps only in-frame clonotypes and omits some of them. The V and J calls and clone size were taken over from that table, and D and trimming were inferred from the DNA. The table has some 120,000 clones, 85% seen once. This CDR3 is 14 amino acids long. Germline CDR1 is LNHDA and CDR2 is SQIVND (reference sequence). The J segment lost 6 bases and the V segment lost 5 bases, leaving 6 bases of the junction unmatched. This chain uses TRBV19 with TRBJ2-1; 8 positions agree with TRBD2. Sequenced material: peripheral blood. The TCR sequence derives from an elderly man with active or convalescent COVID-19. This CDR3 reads CASSVQLAANEQFF. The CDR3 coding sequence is TGTGCCAGTAGTGTCCAACTAGCGGCCAATGAGCAGTTCTTC.